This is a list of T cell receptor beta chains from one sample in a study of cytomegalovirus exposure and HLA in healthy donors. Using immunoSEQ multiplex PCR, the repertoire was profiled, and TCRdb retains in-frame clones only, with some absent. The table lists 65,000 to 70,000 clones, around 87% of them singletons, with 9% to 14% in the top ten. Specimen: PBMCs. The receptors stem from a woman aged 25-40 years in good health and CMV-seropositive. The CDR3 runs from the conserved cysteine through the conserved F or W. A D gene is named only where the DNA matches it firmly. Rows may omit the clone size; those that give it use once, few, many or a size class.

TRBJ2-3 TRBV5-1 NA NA TGCGCCAGCAGCCGCGGGGGCCCGGATACGCAGTATTTT CASSRGGPDTQYF
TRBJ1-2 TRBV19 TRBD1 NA TGTGCCAGTAGTCCGCGGACAGGGAGCGATGGCTACACCTTC CASSPRTGSDGYTF
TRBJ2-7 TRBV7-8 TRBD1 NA TGTGCCAGCAGCCATGAGCTGTCCGGGACAGGGTTTCCGACCGAGCAGTACTTC CASSHELSGTGFPTEQYF
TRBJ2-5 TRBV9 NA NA TGTGCCAGCAGCGCCAGCGGGTCACAAGAGACCCAGTACTTC CASSASGSQETQYF
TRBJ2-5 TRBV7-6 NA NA TGTGCCAGCAGCTCCTGGCGGGAGACCCAGTACTTC CASSSWRETQYF
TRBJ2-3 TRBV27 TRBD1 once TGTGCCAGCAGTTTAAGAGGGACAGTTGCCACAGATACGCAGTATTTT CASSLRGTVATDTQYF
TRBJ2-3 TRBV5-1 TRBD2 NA TGCGCCAGCGGTTTAGCGGGAGGGACCACAGATACGCAGTATTTT CASGLAGGTTDTQYF
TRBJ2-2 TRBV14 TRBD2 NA TGTGCCAGCAGCCAGGGACTAGCGGGTTTGGTTTCCGGGGAGCTGTTTTTT CASSQGLAGLVSGELFF
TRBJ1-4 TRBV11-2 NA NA TGTGCCAGCAGCTCCCGGAGAAATAATGAAAAACTGTTTTTT CASSSRRNNEKLFF
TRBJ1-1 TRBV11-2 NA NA TGTGCCAGCAGCCAATTGGGGGGGAGAACCCAAGCTTTCTTT CASSQLGGRTQAFF
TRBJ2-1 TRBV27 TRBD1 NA TGTGCCAGCAGTTTGCCGGACAGGGTGCGGAATGAGCAGTTCTTC CASSLPDRVRNEQFF
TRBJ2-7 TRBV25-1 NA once TGTGCCAGCAGTGGCTCTGTCGGCGAGCAGTACTTC CASSGSVGEQYF
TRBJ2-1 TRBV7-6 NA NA TGTGCCAGCAGCTTAGGCGGGATAAGCTCCTACAATGAGCAGTTCTTC CASSLGGISSYNEQFF
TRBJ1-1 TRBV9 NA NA TGTGCCAGCAGGGGACGGGGGGACACTGAAGCTTTCTTT CASRGRGDTEAFF
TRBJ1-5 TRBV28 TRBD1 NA TGTGCCAGCAGGGCCTGGGGGCAGGGGGTAGGTCAGCCCCAGCATTTT CASRAWGQGVGQPQHF
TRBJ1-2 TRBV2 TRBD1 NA TGTGCCAGCAGTCTCGAGGGACAGGTGATTTATGGCTACACCTTC CASSLEGQVIYGYTF
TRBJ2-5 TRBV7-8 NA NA TGTGCCAGCAGCTTAGCGGCGGGCCAAGAGACCCAGTACTTC CASSLAAGQETQYF
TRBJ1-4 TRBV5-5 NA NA TGTGCCAGCAGCATAGACTGGGGCCTCGGTGAAAAACTGTTTTTT CASSIDWGLGEKLFF
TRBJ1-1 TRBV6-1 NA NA TGTGCCAGCAGTGAATCCGCCGGGTACACTGAAGCTTTCTTT CASSESAGYTEAFF
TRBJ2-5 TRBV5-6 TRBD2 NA TGTGCCAGCAGCTTTGTAGGGACTAGCGGGAAAGAGACCCAGTACTTC CASSFVGTSGKETQYF
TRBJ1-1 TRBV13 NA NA TGTGCCAGCAGCTTTGAGGAGTCTGAAGCTTTCTTT CASSFEESEAFF
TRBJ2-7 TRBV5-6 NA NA TGTGCCAGCAGTAGACAGCAATACGAGCAGTACTTC CASSRQQYEQYF
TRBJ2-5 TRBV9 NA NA TGTGCCAGCAGCGTCCAGGCGATCCAAGAGACCCAGTACTTC CASSVQAIQETQYF
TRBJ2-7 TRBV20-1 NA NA TGCAGTGCTAGACCCCCCCACGAGCAGTACTTC CSARPPHEQYF
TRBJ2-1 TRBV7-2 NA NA TGTGCCAGCAGCTTTAAAGTGAGCTCCTACAATGAGCAGTTCTTC CASSFKVSSYNEQFF
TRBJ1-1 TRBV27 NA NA TGTGCCAGCAGTTTATATGCCCCAATAGAAACTGAAGCTTTCTTT CASSLYAPIETEAFF
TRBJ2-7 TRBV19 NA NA TGTGCCAGTAGTCAGGCAGGGCCTACAGTTTACGAGCAGTACTTC CASSQAGPTVYEQYF
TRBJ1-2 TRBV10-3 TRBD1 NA TGTGCCATCTCCTCCACAGGGGGCGCCGACTACACCTTC CAISSTGGADYTF
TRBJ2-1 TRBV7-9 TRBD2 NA TGTGCCAGCAGCTTACAACTAGCGCGACTATACAATGAGCAGTTCTTC CASSLQLARLYNEQFF
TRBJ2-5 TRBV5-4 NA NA TGTGCCAGCAGCTTTCCAGGGGGGAGCGAGACCCAGTACTTC CASSFPGGSETQYF
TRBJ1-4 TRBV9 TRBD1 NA TGTGCCAGCAGCGCCGGGACAGGGAGTATCAAACTGTTTTTT CASSAGTGSIKLFF
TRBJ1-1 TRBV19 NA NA TGTGCCAGTAGTTTCTCCTTGACTCGGACAGAAGCTTTCTTT CASSFSLTRTEAFF
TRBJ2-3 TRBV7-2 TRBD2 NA TGTGCCAGCAGTTTACGAGGACCGGGACTAGCGGGAGAGACAGATACGCAGTATTTT CASSLRGPGLAGETDTQYF
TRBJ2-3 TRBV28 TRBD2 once TGTGCCAGCAGTTCCTCGACGACTAGCCGTGACACAGATACGCAGTATTTT CASSSSTTSRDTDTQYF
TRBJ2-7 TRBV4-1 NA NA TGCGCCAGCAGCCAAGATGCTCCGGGAGCTCGGGACGAGCAGTACTTC CASSQDAPGARDEQYF
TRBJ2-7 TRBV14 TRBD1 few TGTGCCAGCAGCCCGACAGGGTACTCCTACGAGCAGTACTTC CASSPTGYSYEQYF
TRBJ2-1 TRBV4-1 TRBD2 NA TGCGCCAGCAGCCAAAACGGGAGGGCCTACAATGAGCAGTTCTTC CASSQNGRAYNEQFF
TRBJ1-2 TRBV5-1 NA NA TGCGCCAGCAGCTCGGACTGGAACTATGGCTACACCTTC CASSSDWNYGYTF
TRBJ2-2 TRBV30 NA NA TGTGCCTGCCCCCAGCGGCGGGCGTGGAGCGGGGAGCTGTTTTTT CACPQRRAWSGELFF
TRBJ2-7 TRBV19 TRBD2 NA TGTGCCAGTAGTCCCCTCCGTAGCGGGGACTACGAGCAGTACTTC CASSPLRSGDYEQYF
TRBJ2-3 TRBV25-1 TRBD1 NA TGTGCCAGCAGTGCTCGACAGGGGGCGGGCTTGGATACGCAGTATTTT CASSARQGAGLDTQYF
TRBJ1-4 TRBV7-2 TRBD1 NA TGTGCCAGCAGCCGAGACAGGGCGAATGAAAAACTGTTTTTT CASSRDRANEKLFF
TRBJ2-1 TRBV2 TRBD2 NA TGTGCCAGCAGTGATCTAGCGGTTGAGCAGTTCTTC CASSDLAVEQFF
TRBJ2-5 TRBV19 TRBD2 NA TGTGCCAGTAGTTTGGCTAGCGGGAGGAGTTTGAAGGAGACCCAGTACTTC CASSLASGRSLKETQYF
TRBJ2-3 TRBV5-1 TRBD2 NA TGCGCCAGCAGCTTGGGGCTAGCGGGGCTCTCCGGAGATACGCAGTATTTT CASSLGLAGLSGDTQYF
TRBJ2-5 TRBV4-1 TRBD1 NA TGCGCCAGCAGCCAGGGACAGCTCCAAGAGACCCAGTACTTC CASSQGQLQETQYF
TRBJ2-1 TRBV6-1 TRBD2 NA TGTGCCAGCAGTGAGAGGTATGGGACTAGCGGGTGGGAGCAGTTCTTC CASSERYGTSGWEQFF
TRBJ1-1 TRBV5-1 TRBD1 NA TGCGCCAGCAGCACCCAAATCAGGGGGGCTGAAGCTTTCTTT CASSTQIRGAEAFF
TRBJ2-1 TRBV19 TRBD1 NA TGTGCCAGTAGTACTTCCGGGACAGGGGGGCTGAATGAGCAGTTCTTC CASSTSGTGGLNEQFF
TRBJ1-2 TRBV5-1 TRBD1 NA TGCGCCAGCAGTCAGACAGGGTCTGGCGATGGCTACACCTTC CASSQTGSGDGYTF
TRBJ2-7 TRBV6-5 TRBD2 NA TGTGCCACCCGGACTAGCGGGAGTTACGAGCAGTACTTC CATRTSGSYEQYF
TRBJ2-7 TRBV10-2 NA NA TGCGCCAGCAGTGAGAAAATCGTGGGACTTTACTACGAGCAGTACTTC CASSEKIVGLYYEQYF
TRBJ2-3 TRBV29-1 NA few TGCAGCGTTGGCGGGGAAAGACCGGATACGCAGTATTTT CSVGGERPDTQYF
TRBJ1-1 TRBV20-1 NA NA TGCAGTGCTAGTCAGGGTCATACTTTCTTT CSASQGHTFF
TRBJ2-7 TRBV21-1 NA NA TGTGCCAGCAGGACATTTGGACTAGCGGGAGGCGGGTACGAGCAGTACTTC CASRTFGLAGGGYEQYF